Sequencing of this TCR beta chain was carried out in a study of T-cell memory formation after mild COVID-19. Overall study findings and caveats: Clones from the second wave (peaking day 37) had unconfirmed SARS-CoV-2 specificity.

V lost 1 base, J lost 3 bases, and 10 bases lay in between. This CDR3 is 14 amino acids long. CDR1 LGHNA and CDR2 YNFKEQ come from the germline V gene. This clonotype occurred many times. Its antigen is as yet unknown. TCRdb reprocessed the 5' RACE reads with MiXCR, giving one entry per CDR3 protein. Among about 620,000 distinct CDR3 sequences listed, 18% were seen once. The clonotype comes from an adult woman who had mild COVID-19 (a few samples of this study predate the infection). Cell type and time point are not known. The sequencing sample was made of PBMCs or a T cell subset sorted from them (not recorded which). J is TRBJ2-7 and V is TRBV4-2, with D perhaps being TRBD1 or TRBD2 (6 bases each). The DNA of the CDR3 is TGTGCCAGCAGCCAAGCCGGGGGCGGCTACGAGCAGTACTTC. This sequence encodes CASSQAGGGYEQYF.